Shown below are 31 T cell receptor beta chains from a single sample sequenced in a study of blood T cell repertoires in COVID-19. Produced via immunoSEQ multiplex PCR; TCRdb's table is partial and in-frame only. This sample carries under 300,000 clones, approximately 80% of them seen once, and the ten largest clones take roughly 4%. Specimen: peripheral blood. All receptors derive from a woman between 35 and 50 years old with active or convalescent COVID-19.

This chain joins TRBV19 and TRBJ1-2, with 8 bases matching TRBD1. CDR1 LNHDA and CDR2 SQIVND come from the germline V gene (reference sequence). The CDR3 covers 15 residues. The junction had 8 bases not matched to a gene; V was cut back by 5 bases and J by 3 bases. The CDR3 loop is CASSSPGQGHYGYTF. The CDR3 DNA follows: TGTGCCAGTAGTTCACCCGGACAGGGCCACTATGGCTACACCTTC.

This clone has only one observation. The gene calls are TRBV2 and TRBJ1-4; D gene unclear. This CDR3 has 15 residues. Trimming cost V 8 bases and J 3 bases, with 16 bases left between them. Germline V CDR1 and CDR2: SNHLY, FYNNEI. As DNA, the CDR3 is TGTGCCAGCGGGCCCGACCGACCCCCTAATGAAAAACTGTTTTTT. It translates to CASGPDRPPNEKLFF.

This CDR3 is CASSWSGTGDQPQHF. The CDR3 DNA follows: TGTGCCAGCAGCTGGTCCGGGACAGGGGATCAGCCCCAGCATTTT. The chain recombines TRBV7-9 with TRBJ1-5, with 10 positions matching TRBD1. The V and J ends lost 4 bases and 5 bases, in that order; junction bases with no gene match: 5. The V gene's germline CDR1 is SEHNR and CDR2 FQNEAQ (reference sequence). There are 15 residues in the CDR3.

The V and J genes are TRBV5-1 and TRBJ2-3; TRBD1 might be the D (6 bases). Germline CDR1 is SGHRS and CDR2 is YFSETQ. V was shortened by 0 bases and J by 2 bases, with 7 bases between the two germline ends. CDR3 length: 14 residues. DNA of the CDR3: TGCGCCAGCAGCTTGGGGGACATCACAGATACGCAGTATTTT. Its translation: CASSLGDITDTQYF.

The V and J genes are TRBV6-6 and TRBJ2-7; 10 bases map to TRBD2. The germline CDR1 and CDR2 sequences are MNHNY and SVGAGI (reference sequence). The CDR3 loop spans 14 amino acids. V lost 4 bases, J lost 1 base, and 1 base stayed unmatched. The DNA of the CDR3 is TGTGCCAGCAGTTCTAGCGGGGGTTCCTACGAGCAGTACTTC. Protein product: CASSSSGGSYEQYF.

The CDR3 region has the DNA TGTGCCACCAGGACAGGGCTTAGTGACACCATATATTTT. It encodes CATRTGLSDTIYF. The J gene is TRBJ1-3, the V gene TRBV24-1; the match to TRBD1 covers 7 bases. Germline trimming cut 7 bases from V and 8 bases from J; bases unmatched to any gene: 7. Germline lookup yields CDR1 KGHDR and CDR2 SFDVKD. The CDR3 runs 13 residues.

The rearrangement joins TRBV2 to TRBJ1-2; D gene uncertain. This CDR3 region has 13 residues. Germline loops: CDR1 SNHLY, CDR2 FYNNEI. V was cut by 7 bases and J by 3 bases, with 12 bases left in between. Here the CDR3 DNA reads TGTGCCAGCATTGTGGGCTTCTACTATGGCTACACCTTC. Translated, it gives CASIVGFYYGYTF. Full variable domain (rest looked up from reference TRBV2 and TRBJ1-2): EPEVTQTPSHQVTQMGQEVILRCVPISNHLYFYWYRQILGQKVEFLVSFYNNEISEKSEIFDDQFSVERPDGSNFTLKIRSTKLEDSAMYFCASIVGFYYGYTFGSGTRLTVV.

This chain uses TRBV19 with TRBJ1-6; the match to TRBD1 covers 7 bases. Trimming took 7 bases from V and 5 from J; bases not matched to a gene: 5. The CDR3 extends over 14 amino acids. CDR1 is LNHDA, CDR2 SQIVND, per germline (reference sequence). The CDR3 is CASNRGGNNSPLHF. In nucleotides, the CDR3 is TGTGCCAGTAATAGAGGGGGCAATAATTCACCCCTCCACTTT.

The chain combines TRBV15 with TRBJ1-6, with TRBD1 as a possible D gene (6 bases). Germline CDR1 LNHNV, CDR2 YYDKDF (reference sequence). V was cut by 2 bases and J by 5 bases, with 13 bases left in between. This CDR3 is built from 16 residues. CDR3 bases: TGTGCCACCAGCAGATCCCGACAGGTTAATAATTCACCCCTCCACTTT. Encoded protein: CATSRSRQVNNSPLHF.

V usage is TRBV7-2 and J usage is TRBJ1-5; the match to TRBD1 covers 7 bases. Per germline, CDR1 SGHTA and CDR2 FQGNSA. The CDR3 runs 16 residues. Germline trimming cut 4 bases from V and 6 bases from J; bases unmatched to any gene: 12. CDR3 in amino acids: CASSWGAGGRGQPQHF. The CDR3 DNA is TGTGCCAGCAGCTGGGGGGCAGGGGGAAGGGGTCAGCCCCAGCATTTT. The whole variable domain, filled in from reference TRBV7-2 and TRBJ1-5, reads GAGVSQSPSNKVTEKGKDVELRCDPISGHTALYWYRQSLGQGLEFLIYFQGNSAPDKSGLPSDRFSAERTGGSVSTLTIQRTQQEDSAVYLCASSWGAGGRGQPQHFGDGTRLSIL.

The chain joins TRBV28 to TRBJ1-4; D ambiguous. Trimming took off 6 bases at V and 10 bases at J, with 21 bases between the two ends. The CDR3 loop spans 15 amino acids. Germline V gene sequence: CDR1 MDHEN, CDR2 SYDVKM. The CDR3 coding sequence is TGTGCCAGCAGCCCCCCGGGTCTTTCGTCGGGAAAACTGTTTTTT. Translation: CASSPPGLSSGKLFF.

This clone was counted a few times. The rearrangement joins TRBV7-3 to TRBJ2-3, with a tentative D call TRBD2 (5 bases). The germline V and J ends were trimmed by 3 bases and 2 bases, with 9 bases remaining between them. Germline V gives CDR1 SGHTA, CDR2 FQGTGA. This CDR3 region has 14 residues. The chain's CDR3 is CASSFGGYTDTQYF. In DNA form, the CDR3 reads TGTGCCAGCAGCTTCGGCGGGTACACAGATACGCAGTATTTT.

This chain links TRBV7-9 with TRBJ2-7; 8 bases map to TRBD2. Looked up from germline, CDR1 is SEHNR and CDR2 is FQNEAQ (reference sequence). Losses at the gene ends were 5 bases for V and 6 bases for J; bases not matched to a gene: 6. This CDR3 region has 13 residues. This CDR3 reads CASSLGTSREQYV. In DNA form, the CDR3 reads TGTGCCAGCAGCCTCGGGACTAGTCGCGAGCAGTACGTC.

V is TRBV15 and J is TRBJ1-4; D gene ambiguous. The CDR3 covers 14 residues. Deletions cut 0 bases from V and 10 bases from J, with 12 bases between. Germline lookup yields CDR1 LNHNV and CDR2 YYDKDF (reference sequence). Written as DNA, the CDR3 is TGTGCCACCAGCAGAGAGGGAGTGTCTATAAAACTGTTTTTT. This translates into CATSREGVSIKLFF.

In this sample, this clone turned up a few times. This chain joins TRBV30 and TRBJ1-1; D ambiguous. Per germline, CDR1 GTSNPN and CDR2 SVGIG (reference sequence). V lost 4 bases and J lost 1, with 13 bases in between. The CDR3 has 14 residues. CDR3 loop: CAWKESPGNTEAFF. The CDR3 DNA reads TGTGCCTGGAAAGAGAGTCCCGGGAACACTGAAGCTTTCTTT.

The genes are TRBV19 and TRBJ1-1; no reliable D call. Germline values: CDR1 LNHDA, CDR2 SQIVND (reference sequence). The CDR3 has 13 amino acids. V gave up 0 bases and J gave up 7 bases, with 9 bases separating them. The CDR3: CASSIEATSEAFF. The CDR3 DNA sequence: TGTGCCAGTAGTATAGAGGCGACAAGTGAAGCTTTCTTT.

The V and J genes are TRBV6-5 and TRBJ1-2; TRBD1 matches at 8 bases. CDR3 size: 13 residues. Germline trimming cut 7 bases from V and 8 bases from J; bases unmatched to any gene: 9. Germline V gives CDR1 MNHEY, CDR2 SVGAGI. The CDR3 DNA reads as TGTGCCAGCACGACCAGGGGGCGCGGAGGCTACACCTTC. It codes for CASTTRGRGGYTF.

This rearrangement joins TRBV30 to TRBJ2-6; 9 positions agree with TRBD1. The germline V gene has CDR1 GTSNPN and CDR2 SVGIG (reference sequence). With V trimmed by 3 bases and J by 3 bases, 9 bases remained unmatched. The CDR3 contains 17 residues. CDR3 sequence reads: CAWRPGTGMGGANVLTF. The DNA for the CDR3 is TGTGCCTGGAGACCCGGGACAGGGATGGGTGGGGCCAACGTCCTGACTTTC.

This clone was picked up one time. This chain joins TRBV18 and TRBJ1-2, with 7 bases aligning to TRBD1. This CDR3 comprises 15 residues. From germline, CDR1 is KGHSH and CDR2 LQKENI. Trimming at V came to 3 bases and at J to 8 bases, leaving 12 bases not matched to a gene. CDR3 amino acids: CASSPRQGDSEGYTF. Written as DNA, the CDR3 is TGTGCCAGCTCACCGCGACAGGGAGATTCCGAGGGCTACACCTTC.

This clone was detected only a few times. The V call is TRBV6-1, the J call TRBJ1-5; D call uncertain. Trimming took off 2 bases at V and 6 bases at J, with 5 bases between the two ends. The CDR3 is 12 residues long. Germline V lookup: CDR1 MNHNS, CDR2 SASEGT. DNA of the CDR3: TGTGCCAGCAGTGAAATGAGTCAGCCCCAGCATTTT. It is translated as CASSEMSQPQHF.

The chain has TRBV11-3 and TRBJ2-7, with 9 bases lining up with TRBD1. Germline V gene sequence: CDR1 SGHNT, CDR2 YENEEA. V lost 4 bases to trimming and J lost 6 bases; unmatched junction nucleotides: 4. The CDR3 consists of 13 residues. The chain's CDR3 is CASSWGQGGEQYF. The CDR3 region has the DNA TGTGCCAGCAGCTGGGGACAGGGCGGCGAGCAGTACTTC. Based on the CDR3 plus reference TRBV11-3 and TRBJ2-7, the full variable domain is EAGVVQSPRYKIIEKKQPVAFWCNPISGHNTLYWYLQNLGQGPELLIRYENEEAVDDSQLPKDRFSAERLKGVDSTLKIQPAELGDSAVYLCASSWGQGGEQYFGPGTRLTVT.

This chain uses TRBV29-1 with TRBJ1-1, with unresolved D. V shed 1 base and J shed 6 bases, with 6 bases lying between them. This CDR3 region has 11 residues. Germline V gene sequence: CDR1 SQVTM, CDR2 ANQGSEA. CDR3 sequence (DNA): TGCAGCGTTGAAGGGAGAGCTGAAGCTTTCTTT. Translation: CSVEGRAEAFF. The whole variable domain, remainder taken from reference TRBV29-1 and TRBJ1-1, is SAVISQKPSRDICQRGTSLTIQCQVDSQVTMMFWYRQQPGQSLTLIATANQGSEATYESGFVIDKFPISRPNLTFSTLTVSNMSPEDSSIYLCSVEGRAEAFFGQGTRLTVV.

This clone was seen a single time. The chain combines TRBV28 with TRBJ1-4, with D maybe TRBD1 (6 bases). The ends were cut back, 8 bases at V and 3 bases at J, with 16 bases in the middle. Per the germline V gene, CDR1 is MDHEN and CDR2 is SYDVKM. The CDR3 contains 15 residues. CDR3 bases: TGTGCCAGCGGACTTGGGGGGGCCCCTAATGAAAAACTGTTTTTT. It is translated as CASGLGGAPNEKLFF.

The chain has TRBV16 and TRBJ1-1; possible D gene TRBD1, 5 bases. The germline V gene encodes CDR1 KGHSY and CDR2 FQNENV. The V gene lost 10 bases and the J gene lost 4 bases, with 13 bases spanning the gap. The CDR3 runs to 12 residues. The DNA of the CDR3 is TGTGCCATTGGGGGAGGGCCCACTGAAGCTTTCTTT. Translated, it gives CAIGGGPTEAFF.

DNA for the CDR3: TGTGCCAGCAGCTTACGAGCGGGGGGACACAATGAGCAGTTCTTC. Its protein is CASSLRAGGHNEQFF. V and J are TRBV11-3 and TRBJ2-1; 9 bases line up with TRBD2. The V gene's germline CDR1 is SGHNT and CDR2 YENEEA. The trim removed 2 bases at V and 5 bases at J, leaving 4 bases unmatched. The CDR3 loop spans 15 amino acids.

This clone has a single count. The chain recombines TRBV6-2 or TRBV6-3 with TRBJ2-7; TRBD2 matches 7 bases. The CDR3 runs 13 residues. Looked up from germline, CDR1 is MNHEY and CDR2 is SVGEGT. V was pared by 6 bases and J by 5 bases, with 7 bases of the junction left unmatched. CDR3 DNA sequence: TGTGCCAGCAGCCACGCGACTAGCCACGAGCAGTACGTC. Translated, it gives CASSHATSHEQYV.

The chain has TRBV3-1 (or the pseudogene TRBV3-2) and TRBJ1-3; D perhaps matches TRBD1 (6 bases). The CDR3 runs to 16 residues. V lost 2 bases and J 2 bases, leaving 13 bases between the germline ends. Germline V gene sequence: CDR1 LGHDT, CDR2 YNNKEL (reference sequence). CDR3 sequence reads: CASSQFGQGTGNTIYF. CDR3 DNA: TGTGCCAGCAGCCAATTTGGGCAGGGGACTGGAAACACCATATATTTT.

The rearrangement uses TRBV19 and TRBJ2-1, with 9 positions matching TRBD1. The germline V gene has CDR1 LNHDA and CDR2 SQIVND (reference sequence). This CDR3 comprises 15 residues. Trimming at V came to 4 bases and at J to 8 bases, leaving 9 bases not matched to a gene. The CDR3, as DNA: TGTGCCAGTAGTACAACAGGGGGCGGACGGCATGAGCAGTTCTTC. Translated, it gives CASSTTGGGRHEQFF.

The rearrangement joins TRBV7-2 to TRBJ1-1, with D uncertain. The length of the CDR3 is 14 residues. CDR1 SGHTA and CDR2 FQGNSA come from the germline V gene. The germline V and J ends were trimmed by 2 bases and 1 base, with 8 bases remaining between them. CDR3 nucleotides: TGTGCCAGCAGCTTAACCCTCAGGAACACTGAAGCTTTCTTT. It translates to CASSLTLRNTEAFF. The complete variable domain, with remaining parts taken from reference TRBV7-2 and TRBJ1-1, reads GAGVSQSPSNKVTEKGKDVELRCDPISGHTALYWYRQSLGQGLEFLIYFQGNSAPDKSGLPSDRFSAERTGGSVSTLTIQRTQQEDSAVYLCASSLTLRNTEAFFGQGTRLTVV.

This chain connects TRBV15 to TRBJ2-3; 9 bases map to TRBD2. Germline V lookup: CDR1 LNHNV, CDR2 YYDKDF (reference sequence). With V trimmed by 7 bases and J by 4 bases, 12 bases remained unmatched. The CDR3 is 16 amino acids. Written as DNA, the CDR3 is TGTGCCACCACGAGAGGCGGCGGGGGGGCCGCAGATACGCAGTATTTT. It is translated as CATTRGGGGAADTQYF.

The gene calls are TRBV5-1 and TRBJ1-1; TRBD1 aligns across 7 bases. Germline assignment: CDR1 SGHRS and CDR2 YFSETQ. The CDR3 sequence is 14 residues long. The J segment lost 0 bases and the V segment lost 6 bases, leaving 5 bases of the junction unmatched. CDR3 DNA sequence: TGCGCCAGCAACCGAGGGGGCTTGAACACTGAAGCTTTCTTT. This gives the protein CASNRGGLNTEAFF.